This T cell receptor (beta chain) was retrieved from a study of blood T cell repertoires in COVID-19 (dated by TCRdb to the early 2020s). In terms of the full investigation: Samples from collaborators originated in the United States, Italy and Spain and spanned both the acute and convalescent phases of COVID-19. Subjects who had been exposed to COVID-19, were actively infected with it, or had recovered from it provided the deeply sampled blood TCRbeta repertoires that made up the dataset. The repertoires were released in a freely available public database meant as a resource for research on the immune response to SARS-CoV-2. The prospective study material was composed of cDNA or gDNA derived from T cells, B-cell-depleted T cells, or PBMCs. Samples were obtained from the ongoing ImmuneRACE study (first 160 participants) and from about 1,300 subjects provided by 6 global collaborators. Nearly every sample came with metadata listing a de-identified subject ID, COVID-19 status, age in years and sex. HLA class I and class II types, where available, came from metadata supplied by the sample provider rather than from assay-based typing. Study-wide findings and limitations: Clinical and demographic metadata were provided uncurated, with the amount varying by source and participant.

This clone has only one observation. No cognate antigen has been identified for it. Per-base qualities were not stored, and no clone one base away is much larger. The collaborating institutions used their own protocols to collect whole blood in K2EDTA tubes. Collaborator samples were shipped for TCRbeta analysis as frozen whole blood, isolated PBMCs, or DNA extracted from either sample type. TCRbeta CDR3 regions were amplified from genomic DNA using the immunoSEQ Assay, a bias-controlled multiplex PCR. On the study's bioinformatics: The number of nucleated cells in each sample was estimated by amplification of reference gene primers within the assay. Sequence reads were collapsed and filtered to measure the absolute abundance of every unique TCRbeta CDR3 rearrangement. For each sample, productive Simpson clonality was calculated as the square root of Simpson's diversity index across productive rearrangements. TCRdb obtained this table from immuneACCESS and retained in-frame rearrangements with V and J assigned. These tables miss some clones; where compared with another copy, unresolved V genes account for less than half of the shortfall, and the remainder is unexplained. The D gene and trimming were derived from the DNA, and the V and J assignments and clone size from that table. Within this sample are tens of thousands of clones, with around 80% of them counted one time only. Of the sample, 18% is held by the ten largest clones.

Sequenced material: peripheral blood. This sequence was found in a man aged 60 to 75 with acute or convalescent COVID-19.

CDR3 loop: CASSLTGVDNSPLHF. Read as DNA, the sequence is TGTGCCAGCAGCCTCACAGGGGTCGATAATTCACCCCTCCACTTT. This chain joins TRBV7-2 to TRBJ1-6; 7 bases in the junction line up with TRBD1. V loses 5 bases at its end and J loses 5 bases; junction bases beyond the gene matches: 6. CDR1 and CDR2, looked up from the germline V gene, are SGHTA and FQGNSA. The CDR3, from cysteine to phenylalanine, totals 15 residues. Only the CDR3 portion is preserved as DNA: 45 bases, with reading frame beginning at the first base.